What follows describes a single T cell receptor (beta chain). This clone has ten or more counts. Its recognized antigen is unknown. Read coverage stops 3 residues before the CDR3 terminus; the germline J gene supplies the remainder. Relative to germline, V is missing 3 bases and J is missing 4 bases, with 2 bases of the junction outside any gene match. Including the terminal cysteine and phenylalanine, the CDR3 comprises 14 residues. Shown are 33 bases from within the CDR3, in frame from base 1. In the germline V gene, CDR1 corresponds to MNHNS and CDR2 to SASEGT. This record comes from a study of T cell clonality in common variable immunodeficiency (dated by TCRdb to the mid-2010s). For sequencing, equivalent amounts of genomic DNA were input from CVID and control samples. For every sample, a 60 bp segment covering the rearranged TCRbeta CDR3 region was amplified and then sequenced. TCRbeta amplification used the immunoSEQ assay, a bias-corrected multiplex PCR with high-throughput sequencing. For the original study's pipeline: Every unique nucleotide sequence counted as a clone and was annotated with V, D and J genes, copy number and frequency. Sequences were labeled productive if in frame, and non-productive if out of frame or containing stop codons. As previously described, clonality was computed from Shannon's entropy. Mean CDR3 Kyte-Doolittle hydropathy was derived from the predicted amino acid sequences of productive clones. Using the R hclust function, scaled V gene usage was clustered hierarchically with Manhattan distance and complete linkage. Clone sharing by CDR3 amino acid sequence was assessed by resampling 12 repertoires per group over 100 rounds. The repertoires were searched for roughly 69 published EBV-specific and roughly 240 published CMV-specific TCRbeta sequences. A couple of CVID samples that yielded fewer than 10,000 sequences were excluded from the analysis, so approximately 40 CVID repertoires were retained. As stored in TCRdb, this immuneACCESS dataset retains in-frame rearrangements with V and J assigned. A fraction of the clones does not appear; measured against another copy, unresolved V genes explain less than half of the discrepancy, and the remainder lacks a known reason. Clone size and the V and J calls come from that table; the DNA yielded D and trimming. This sample was tabulated with about 29,000 clones, among which there are no singletons. 3.5% to 4.5% of the sample is taken by the ten largest.

Most CVID patients and most healthy controls were of Caucasian heritage. From each donor, about 4.5 to 9 ml of heparinized peripheral whole blood was collected. Genomic DNA from adults with common variable immune deficiency (CVID) and from healthy adult controls was the source for sequencing TCRbeta CDR3 repertoires. The control group comprised approximately 22 healthy adult volunteers, some 12 female and about ten male, aged about 23 to 70 years with a mean age of approximately 30. Diluted blood was density-centrifuged over Hypaque 1077 or Ficoll-Paque to isolate peripheral blood mononuclear cells. Unsorted mononuclear cells served as the source of genomic DNA, which was extracted either by Qiagen column purification or by a centrifugation-based method. The study at large found these results: Correlations between repertoire features and clinical complications were limited by patient heterogeneity within the CVID cohort. TCRbeta clonality was higher in CVID subjects than in healthy controls (t-test p = 0.018), and the increase was most characteristic of about a third of subjects. CVID TCRbeta sequences were reported to have fewer deletions and N-nucleotide insertions and to lack highly modified clones with 13 or more V deletions. The authors noted that sequencing repertoires of T cell subpopulations would be needed to clarify what caused the increased clonality in CVID. Fewer TCRbeta clones were shared among CVID subjects than among healthy controls (p < 0.0001). Although equal DNA input was used, an average of approximately 82,000 unique sequences per sample was obtained for controls, compared with approximately 32,000 for CVID samples.

This TCR came from a person between 18 and 70 years old in good health. Material for sequencing was peripheral blood mononuclear cells. Recombination linked TRBV6-1 to TRBJ1-1; 10 central nucleotides agree with TRBD1. CDR3 bases read: TGTGCCAGCAGTGAGTGGGACAGGGGCACTGAA. It codes for CASSEWDRGTE. The entire CDR3 protein is CASSEWDRGTEAFF.